This T cell receptor (beta chain) derives from a study of cytomegalovirus exposure and HLA in healthy donors. Study observations and caveats: Sequences of the TCR beta chain were said to predict the HLA-A and HLA-B alleles of most subjects accurately. Cytomegalovirus association was assigned to approximately 160 TCR beta chains. The later analysis indicated that the majority of CMV-associated TCR beta chains appeared HLA-restricted.

Concerning this clone: Antigen unknown.

CDR3 length equals 14 residues. The germline gives CDR1 MGHDK, CDR2 SYGVNS. The ends were cut back, 7 bases at V and 7 bases at J, with 16 bases in the middle. It was with 60 Vbeta and 13 Jbeta primers that the PCR ran. Measured with immunoSEQ multiplex PCR; TCRdb has only the in-frame clones, and not every one. The profile shows under 150,000 clones, 65% to 90% of them singletons. The source is a man aged 18-30 years in good health and CMV-seronegative. The sample consisted of PBMCs. The chain employs TRBV25-1 and TRBJ1-4; perhaps TRBD1 as D (6 bases). The CDR3 nucleotides read TGTGCCAGCATCCGATCGGGGGGCGGTGAAAAACTGTTTTTT. Translating gives CASIRSGGGEKLFF. The entire variable domain, with the rest obtained from reference TRBV25-1 and TRBJ1-4, is as follows: EADIYQTPRYLVIGTGKKITLECSQTMGHDKMYWYQQDPGMELHLIHYSYGVNSTEKGDLSSESTVSRIRTEHFPLTLESARPSHTSQYLCASIRSGGGEKLFFGSGTQLSVL.